This T cell receptor (beta chain) stems from a study of blood T cell repertoires in COVID-19. Background on the study: The origin of the acute and convalescent COVID-19 samples was the United States, Italy and Spain. T cells, B-cell-depleted T cells, or PBMCs provided the cDNA or gDNA that served as material.

Per the original data handling: The authors estimated nucleated cell counts from reference gene primer amplification. Data came from immunoSEQ multiplex PCR; TCRdb stores just in-frame clones and leaves some out. D and trimming were read from the DNA, whereas the V and J calls and clone size are those reported in that table. The data hold under 45,000 clones, with approximately 80% observed a single time. Germline V lookup: CDR1 DFQATT, CDR2 SNEGSKA (reference sequence). Trimming stripped 3 bases from V and 3 bases from J, with 15 bases between. The CDR3 totals 14 residues. V and J are TRBV20-1 and TRBJ2-7; D may be TRBD2 (6 bases). The TCR sequence derives from a man aged 80 or over with acute or convalescent COVID-19. Source material: peripheral blood. CDR3 nucleotide sequence: TGCAGTGCTAGTGTCGGGGGACTTAGCTACGAGCAGTACTTC. Translated: CSASVGGLSYEQYF.